The 17 T cell receptor beta chains presented below share a single source sample, sequenced in a study of blood T cell repertoires in COVID-19. Data came from immunoSEQ multiplex PCR; TCRdb stores just in-frame clones and leaves some out. Here the sample spans fewer than 65,000 clones, 90% being singletons. The source material was peripheral blood. These receptors originate from a man in his forties or fifties with acute or convalescent COVID-19.

The chain recombines TRBV6-2 or TRBV6-3 with TRBJ2-3; 7 bases are shared with TRBD1. There are 13 residues in the CDR3. The V gene end was trimmed by 2 bases and the J gene end by 4 bases; junction bases not matched to a gene: 0. Germline-derived CDR1 and CDR2 are MNHEY and SVGEGT. The CDR3 DNA follows: TGTGCCAGCAGTTACCAGGGGGCAGATACGCAGTATTTT. It is translated as CASSYQGADTQYF.

J is TRBJ1-4 and V is TRBV19; D may be TRBD1 (5 bases). The CDR3 extends over 17 amino acids. Deletions cut 4 bases from V and 4 bases from J, with 19 bases between. Germline V CDR1 and CDR2: LNHDA, SQIVND (reference sequence). The CDR3 bases are TGTGCCAGTAGTACCCGGCGGGGGACGTCAGGTAATGAAAAACTGTTTTTT. It codes for CASSTRRGTSGNEKLFF.

The chain joins TRBV5-8 to TRBJ2-7, with TRBD2 identical over 10 bases. V was pared by 7 bases and J by 5 bases, with 9 bases of the junction left unmatched. The germline V gene encodes CDR1 SGHTS and CDR2 YDEGEE. The CDR3 is made up of 14 amino acids. CDR3 loop: CASEIMGLANEQYF. CDR3 nucleotides: TGTGCCAGCGAAATCATGGGACTAGCGAACGAGCAGTACTTC.

This chain uses TRBV11-3 with TRBJ2-5; TRBD1 might be the D (6 bases). The CDR3 has 15 amino acids. The germline CDR1 and CDR2 sequences are SGHNT and YENEEA. Trimming took 5 bases from V and 2 from J, leaving 15 bases between them. Here the CDR3 reads CASSTTGTPQETQYF. The CDR3 region has the DNA TGTGCCAGCAGCACAACCGGGACACCTCAAGAGACCCAGTACTTC.

The CDR3 coding sequence is TGCGCCAGCAGTACTGACTTTGACCGATACAATGAGCAGTTCTTC. Translation gives CASSTDFDRYNEQFF. The genes are TRBV10-1 and TRBJ2-1; D gene ambiguous. The CDR3 has 15 amino acids. V lost 5 bases, J lost 4 bases, and 15 bases lay in between. The germline V gene has CDR1 WNHNN and CDR2 SYGVQD (reference sequence).

This clone showed up just a few times. The rearrangement joins TRBV18 to TRBJ2-7, with 9 bases fitting TRBD1. Trimming removed 6 bases from V and 2 bases from J; junction bases left unmatched: 14. The CDR3 totals 17 residues. Germline values: CDR1 KGHSH, CDR2 LQKENI. DNA of the CDR3: TGTGCCAGCTCCCCGCGGCCGTACAGGGGGCGAACCTACGAGCAGTACTTC. Residues: CASSPRPYRGRTYEQYF. Full variable domain (remainder filled in from reference TRBV18 and TRBJ2-7): NAGVMQNPRHLVRRRGQEARLRCSPMKGHSHVYWYRQLPEEGLKFMVYLQKENIIDESGMPKERFSAEFPKEGPSILRIQQVVRGDSAAYFCASSPRPYRGRTYEQYFGPGTRLTVT.

This chain links TRBV29-1 with TRBJ1-1; TRBD1 might be the D (5 bases). V lost 3 bases and J 1 base, leaving 6 bases between the germline ends. The CDR3 is 12 amino acids. Germline CDR1 is SQVTM and CDR2 is ANQGSEA. This CDR3 is CSVEGPNTEAFF. CDR3 in DNA: TGCAGCGTTGAGGGGCCGAACACTGAAGCTTTCTTT. Using reference TRBV29-1 and TRBJ1-1 for the parts outside the CDR3, the full variable domain is SAVISQKPSRDICQRGTSLTIQCQVDSQVTMMFWYRQQPGQSLTLIATANQGSEATYESGFVIDKFPISRPNLTFSTLTVSNMSPEDSSIYLCSVEGPNTEAFFGQGTRLTVV.

The gene calls are TRBV4-1 and TRBJ1-3, with D hard to call. The V end was cut by 4 bases, the J end by 3 bases, with 13 bases between. This CDR3 is built from 15 residues. Germline CDR1 MGHRA, CDR2 YSYEKL. Here the CDR3 DNA reads TGCGCCAGCAGCCCACTTTCCCGTGTTGGAAACACCATATATTTT. It translates to CASSPLSRVGNTIYF.

The chain uses TRBV5-5 and TRBJ2-5, with D perhaps TRBD1 (6 bases). The CDR3 loop spans 14 amino acids. CDR1 SGHKS and CDR2 YYEKEE come from the germline V gene (reference sequence). The ends were cut back, 5 bases at V and 2 bases at J, with 13 bases in the middle. The CDR3 here is CASRPRTVQETQYF. CDR3 coding DNA: TGTGCCAGCAGACCCCGGACAGTTCAAGAGACCCAGTACTTC.

The genes are TRBV19 and TRBJ2-7; TRBD1 agrees at 9 bases. Losses at the gene ends were 5 bases for V and 6 bases for J; bases not matched to a gene: 8. The CDR3 length is 14 residues. CDR1 and CDR2 from the germline V gene are LNHDA and SQIVND (reference sequence). The CDR3 loop reads CASSAGQGRREQYF. For the CDR3, the DNA is TGTGCCAGTAGTGCGGGACAGGGTAGGCGCGAGCAGTACTTC.

This chain links TRBV3-1 (or the pseudogene TRBV3-2) with TRBJ2-3; D unclear. CDR1 LGHDT and CDR2 YNNKEL come from the germline V gene (reference sequence). Trimming took 3 bases from V and 0 from J, leaving 4 bases between them. The CDR3 loop spans 13 amino acids. The CDR3 loop is CASSHLSTDTQYF. CDR3 DNA sequence: TGTGCCAGCAGCCACCTTAGCACAGATACGCAGTATTTT.

The V gene is TRBV30, the J gene TRBJ2-5; 9 bases agree with TRBD2. Germline CDR1 GTSNPN, CDR2 SVGIG (reference sequence). This CDR3 is 17 amino acids long. J lost 4 bases, V lost 0 bases, and 12 bases had no gene match. CDR3 region: CAWSVRVLAGLGETQYF. The DNA for the CDR3 is TGTGCCTGGAGTGTACGGGTTCTAGCGGGACTCGGAGAGACCCAGTACTTC. Looking up the rest from reference TRBV30 and TRBJ2-5 gives the full variable domain: SQTIHQWPATLVQPVGSPLSLECTVEGTSNPNLYWYRQAAGRGLQLLFYSVGIGQISSEVPQNLSASRPQDRQFILSSKKLLLSDSGFYLCAWSVRVLAGLGETQYFGPGTRLLVL.

The gene calls are TRBV7-9 and TRBJ2-3; 7 bases line up with TRBD1. The CDR3 is 16 residues long. J gave up 9 bases and V 5 bases, and 17 bases lay outside the gene matches. The germline gives CDR1 SEHNR, CDR2 FQNEAQ (reference sequence). This chain's CDR3 is CASSPGYPGTEYTQYF. The CDR3 nucleotides are TGTGCCAGCAGCCCAGGATACCCCGGGACAGAGTACACGCAGTATTTT.

The gene calls are TRBV14 and TRBJ2-7; TRBD2 matches at 10 bases. Germline CDR1 reads SGHDN; CDR2 reads FVKESK. The CDR3 runs to 17 residues. V trimming: 0 bases; J trimming: 6 bases; junction bases outside the gene matches: 11. Written as DNA, the CDR3 is TGTGCCAGCAGCCAAGACAAGTTGGGACTAGCGCTAAGCGAGCAGTACTTC. It is translated as CASSQDKLGLALSEQYF.

This clone was counted only a few times. This chain joins TRBV3-1 (or the pseudogene TRBV3-2) and TRBJ2-1; TRBD2 agrees at 13 bases. Germline loops: CDR1 LGHDT, CDR2 YNNKEL (reference sequence). V dropped 1 base and J dropped 7; count of bases not matched to a gene: 4. CDR3 length: 16 residues. CDR3 sequence: CASSQGGLAGLNEQFF. The CDR3 DNA reads TGTGCCAGCAGCCAAGGGGGACTAGCGGGGTTAAATGAGCAGTTCTTC.

The chain combines TRBV27 with TRBJ1-2, with a possible D match to TRBD1 (6 bases). There are 9 residues in the CDR3. The germline gives CDR1 MNHEY, CDR2 SMNVEV (reference sequence). As DNA, the CDR3 is TGTGCTCCAGGGGATGGCTACACCTTC. Amino acid sequence: CAPGDGYTF.

This clone was found a few times. This chain uses TRBV4-3 with TRBJ2-1; 7 positions agree with TRBD2. The CDR3 length is 15 residues. The V segment lost 1 base and the J segment 7 bases; nucleotides outside the gene matches: 7. Germline lookup yields CDR1 LGHNA and CDR2 YSLEER. CDR3 sequence reads: CASSQGFWTRNEQFF. The CDR3 DNA reads as TGCGCCAGCAGCCAAGGTTTTTGGACTAGAAATGAGCAGTTCTTC.